The 27 T cell receptor beta chains listed next were all sequenced from one sample in a study of PD-L1 blockade in urothelial cancer. Libraries were prepared by immunoSEQ multiplex PCR; TCRdb keeps only in-frame clonotypes and omits some of them. The table lists about 100,000 clones, roughly nine tenths of them singletons. This specimen consisted of PBMCs, obtained around atezolizumab (anti-PD-L1) treatment. The source is a woman older than 75 with urothelial cancer.

The CDR3 sequence: CASSLGSGRRGTDTQYF. The CDR3 bases are TGTGCCAGCAGTTTAGGGAGCGGGAGACGGGGCACAGATACGCAGTATTTT. This chain uses TRBV28 with TRBJ2-3; 8 nucleotides match TRBD2. The junction had 8 bases not matched to a gene; V was cut back by 2 bases and J by 1 base. Germline CDR1 reads MDHEN; CDR2 reads SYDVKM. The CDR3 is 17 residues long.

CDR3 protein: CASSSTSGSGHEQFF. The CDR3 DNA is TGTGCCAGCAGTTCGACTAGCGGGAGTGGACATGAGCAGTTCTTC. The gene calls are TRBV11-1 and TRBJ2-1, with 12 positions matching TRBD2. Unmatched junction bases numbered 8, after V lost 6 bases and J lost 8 bases. The germline gives CDR1 SGHAT, CDR2 FQDESV (reference sequence). The CDR3 length is 15 residues.

In DNA, the CDR3 is TGTGCCAGCAGCTTCCCCACAGGGACCGGCGAGCAGTACTTC. This encodes CASSFPTGTGEQYF. V usage is TRBV7-8 and J usage is TRBJ2-7; maybe TRBD1 (6 bases). The CDR3 is 14 residues long. The ends were cut back, 3 bases at V and 6 bases at J, with 15 bases in the middle. Germline V gives CDR1 SGHVS, CDR2 FQNEAQ.

The chain carries TRBV5-4 and TRBJ2-2; D gene unclear. The V end was cut by 4 bases, the J end by 2 bases, with 3 bases between. Germline V gene lookup returns CDR1 SGHNT and CDR2 YYREEE (reference sequence). The CDR3 runs 12 residues. CDR3 sequence: CASSPNTGELFF. In nucleotides, the CDR3 is TGTGCCAGCAGCCCTAACACCGGGGAGCTGTTTTTT.

The genes are TRBV5-6 and TRBJ1-1; maybe TRBD1 (5 bases). Trimming removed 0 bases from V and 3 bases from J, with 9 bases in between. CDR3 length equals 14 residues. Germline V gives CDR1 SGHDT, CDR2 YYEEEE. The chain's CDR3 is CASSLVGGYTEAFF. CDR3 nucleotide sequence: TGTGCCAGCAGCTTGGTGGGGGGGTACACTGAAGCTTTCTTT.

This chain joins TRBV28 and TRBJ1-4, with a tentative D call TRBD1 (5 bases). V was pared by 8 bases and J by 11 bases, with 18 bases between. Per the germline V gene, CDR1 is MDHEN and CDR2 is SYDVKM. This CDR3 is built from 13 residues. The CDR3 region has the DNA TGTGCCAGCGACCGAGGGTCCGGGGGGAAACTGTTTTTT. The encoded protein is CASDRGSGGKLFF.

The chain combines TRBV5-1 with TRBJ2-3, with 7 bases lining up with TRBD2. Per germline, CDR1 SGHRS and CDR2 YFSETQ. The CDR3 contains 14 residues. Losses at the gene ends were 0 bases for V and 4 bases for J; bases not matched to a gene: 2. CDR3 sequence reads: CASSLVGRADTQYF. The CDR3 DNA follows: TGCGCCAGCAGCTTGGTTGGGAGGGCAGATACGCAGTATTTT.

The chain is built from TRBV18 and TRBJ1-5; 7 bases are shared with TRBD1. Per the germline V gene, CDR1 is KGHSH and CDR2 is LQKENI. The trim removed 3 bases at V and 4 bases at J, leaving 0 bases unmatched. CDR3 length: 13 residues. The CDR3 is CASSPGQNQPQHF. The CDR3 bases are TGTGCCAGCTCACCGGGACAGAATCAGCCCCAGCATTTT.

This clone has just one count. The gene calls are TRBV28 and TRBJ1-3, with a weak D call TRBD1 (5 bases). From germline, CDR1 is MDHEN and CDR2 SYDVKM. Trimming shortened V by 7 bases and J by 8 bases, and 18 bases separated the two germline ends. The CDR3 is 14 residues long. The CDR3 DNA is TGTGCCAGCACCAGGGCCAAGAAAGGTCACACCATATATTTT. Residues: CASTRAKKGHTIYF.

This sequence joins TRBV27 and TRBJ1-2; D may be TRBD1 (5 bases). The CDR3 totals 16 residues. Germline CDR1 MNHEY, CDR2 SMNVEV (reference sequence). The V and J ends lost 3 bases and 7 bases respectively, with 21 bases between them. The CDR3 bases are TGTGCCAGCAGTTTTTCGGGGGGGACTGGGGGTCGTGGCTACACCTTC. This gives the protein CASSFSGGTGGRGYTF.

This chain connects TRBV28 to TRBJ2-2; D perhaps matches TRBD2 (6 bases). Germline CDR1 MDHEN, CDR2 SYDVKM. The CDR3 covers 19 residues. Trimming shortened V by 2 bases and J by 1 base, and 20 bases separated the two germline ends. Here the CDR3 reads CASSLNSWGVTGNTGELFF. The CDR3 bases are TGTGCCAGCAGTTTAAATTCTTGGGGGGTAACAGGGAACACCGGGGAGCTGTTTTTT.

This clone was observed a handful of times. This chain joins TRBV6-6 and TRBJ1-3; D not certain. In germline, CDR1 is MNHNY, CDR2 SVGAGI (reference sequence). V lost 8 bases, J lost 0 bases, and 8 bases lay in between. The CDR3 spans 13 residues. Written as DNA, the CDR3 is TGTGCCAGCCTCTGGGCCTCTGGAAACACCATATATTTT. Residues: CASLWASGNTIYF.

The CDR3 nucleotides are TGTGCCAGCAGTTACCTGTCGGGAGGGCCAGGCGAGCAGTACTTC. It specifies CASSYLSGGPGEQYF. The chain links TRBV6-6 to TRBJ2-7; TRBD2 aligns across 8 bases. From germline, CDR1 is MNHNY and CDR2 SVGAGI (reference sequence). V lost 2 bases to trimming and J lost 6 bases; unmatched junction nucleotides: 9. The CDR3 runs to 15 residues.

The chain has TRBV19 and TRBJ2-5, with D unresolved. This CDR3 has 14 residues. V shed 1 base and J shed 5 bases, with 11 bases lying between them. The germline V gene encodes CDR1 LNHDA and CDR2 SQIVND (reference sequence). This CDR3 is CASSIVAFQETQYF. The CDR3 DNA follows: TGTGCCAGTAGTATAGTAGCCTTCCAGGAGACCCAGTACTTC.

The chain is built from TRBV9 and TRBJ2-5; 7 nucleotides align to TRBD2. J was trimmed by 2 bases and V by 0 bases; bases with no gene match: 7. The CDR3 length is 16 residues. Per germline, CDR1 SGDLS and CDR2 YYNGEE. The CDR3 bases are TGTGCCAGCAGCGTAGGGGCGGGAGCGAGGCAAGAGACCCAGTACTTC. Residues: CASSVGAGARQETQYF. Using reference TRBV9 and TRBJ2-5 for the parts outside the CDR3, the full variable domain is DSGVTQTPKHLITATGQRVTLRCSPRSGDLSVYWYQQSLDQGLQFLIQYYNGEERAKGNILERFSAQQFPDLHSELNLSSLELGDSALYFCASSVGAGARQETQYFGPGTRLLVL.

The genes are TRBV5-5 and TRBJ1-1; D remains ambiguous. Germline CDR1 and CDR2: SGHKS and YYEKEE (reference sequence). CDR3 length equals 14 residues. Between the trimmed V and J ends, which lost 0 bases and 6 bases, there was a span of 12 bases. The CDR3 DNA reads as TGTGCCAGCAGCTTGGCCGGGGTCACGTCTGAAGCTTTCTTT. As protein: CASSLAGVTSEAFF.

The genes are TRBV7-2 and TRBJ2-7; 11 bases are shared with TRBD2. This CDR3 is 14 amino acids long. V shed 5 bases and J 2 bases; nucleotides not matched to a gene: 2. The V gene's germline CDR1 is SGHTA and CDR2 FQGNSA. The CDR3 spells CASSRTSGPYEQYF. The CDR3 DNA sequence: TGTGCCAGCAGCAGGACTAGCGGGCCCTACGAGCAGTACTTC.

The chain combines TRBV11-2 with TRBJ2-1; possibly TRBD1 for D (6 bases). Trimming took 0 bases from V and 9 from J, leaving 6 bases between them. CDR3 length equals 12 residues. Germline V gene lookup returns CDR1 SGHAT and CDR2 FQNNGV. The CDR3 here is CASSLEGAEQFF. CDR3 bases: TGTGCCAGCAGCTTAGAGGGGGCTGAGCAGTTCTTC.

DNA of the CDR3: TGTGCCAGCAAGCGTAGCGATAGCAATCAGCCCCAGCATTTT. Its translation is CASKRSDSNQPQHF. V is TRBV28 and J is TRBJ1-5; D uncertain. The CDR3 totals 14 residues. Trimming took off 7 bases at V and 0 bases at J, with 10 bases between the two ends. Germline CDR1 is MDHEN and CDR2 is SYDVKM. Filled out from reference TRBV28 and TRBJ1-5, the complete variable domain reads DVKVTQSSRYLVKRTGEKVFLECVQDMDHENMFWYRQDPGLGLRLIYFSYDVKMKEKGDIPEGYSVSREKKERFSLILESASTNQTSMYLCASKRSDSNQPQHFGDGTRLSIL.

CDR3 sequence (DNA): TGTGCCAGTAGTATAGTGGTCCCCAACAGGGGAAGGCCTGAAGCTTTCTTT. Translating gives CASSIVVPNRGRPEAFF. V and J are TRBV19 and TRBJ1-1; 7 nucleotides match TRBD1. The CDR3 runs 17 residues. V was clipped by 1 base and J by 6 bases; unmatched bases: 14. Germline V gene lookup returns CDR1 LNHDA and CDR2 SQIVND (reference sequence). Full variable domain (rest looked up from reference TRBV19 and TRBJ1-1): DGGITQSPKYLFRKEGQNVTLSCEQNLNHDAMYWYRQDPGQGLRLIYYSQIVNDFQKGDIAEGYSVSREKKESFPLTVTSAQKNPTAFYLCASSIVVPNRGRPEAFFGQGTRLTVV.

This chain links TRBV29-1 with TRBJ1-1; 8 nucleotides line up with TRBD1. CDR1 and CDR2 (germline): SQVTM, ANQGSEA. The CDR3 extends over 12 amino acids. J lost 1 base, V lost 7 bases, and 2 bases had no gene match. This CDR3 reads CSGGQGNTEAFF. The CDR3 DNA is TGCAGCGGAGGACAGGGGAACACTGAAGCTTTCTTT.

The sample holds one count of this clone. The rearrangement links TRBV18 to TRBJ1-1; D possibly corresponds to TRBD1 (5 bases). The CDR3 length is 14 residues. V lost 2 bases and J lost 0, with 7 bases in between. In germline, CDR1 is KGHSH, CDR2 LQKENI. The CDR3 spells CASSPTTVNTEAFF. Here the CDR3 DNA reads TGTGCCAGCTCACCAACGACAGTGAACACTGAAGCTTTCTTT. The full variable domain, completed using reference TRBV18 and TRBJ1-1, is NAGVMQNPRHLVRRRGQEARLRCSPMKGHSHVYWYRQLPEEGLKFMVYLQKENIIDESGMPKERFSAEFPKEGPSILRIQQVVRGDSAAYFCASSPTTVNTEAFFGQGTRLTVV.

This sequence joins TRBV5-1 and TRBJ2-1; 9 bases agree with TRBD1. V lost 5 bases, J lost 8 bases, and 8 bases stayed unmatched. The CDR3 length is 14 residues. Germline V gives CDR1 SGHRS, CDR2 YFSETQ. The CDR3 region is CASSKLNRGHEQFF. The CDR3 DNA sequence: TGCGCCAGCAGTAAATTAAACAGGGGGCATGAGCAGTTCTTC.

The chain has TRBV15 and TRBJ2-5, with D perhaps TRBD2 (6 bases). V was shortened by 9 bases and J by 10 bases, with 30 bases between the two germline ends. Germline V lookup: CDR1 LNHNV, CDR2 YYDKDF (reference sequence). The CDR3 runs to 16 residues. The CDR3 sequence is CATGAGGPGSLGGQYF. The CDR3 DNA reads TGTGCCACAGGAGCCGGGGGACCAGGGTCTCTCGGGGGCCAGTACTTC.

The chain is built from TRBV4-1 and TRBJ1-3; D gene uncertain. CDR3 length equals 15 residues. Germline V gene lookup returns CDR1 MGHRA and CDR2 YSYEKL. The V end was cut by 5 bases, the J end by 2 bases, with 13 bases between. The CDR3 DNA reads as TGCGCCAGCAGCTCCTCCACATATCCTGGAAACACCATATATTTT. Its protein product is CASSSSTYPGNTIYF.

This chain joins TRBV14 and TRBJ2-5; D is possibly TRBD1 (6 bases). Germline loops: CDR1 SGHDN, CDR2 FVKESK. This CDR3 is built from 18 residues. With 1 base removed from V and 2 bases from J, the gap between germline ends came to 20 bases. The CDR3 bases are TGTGCCAGCAGCCAAGTAGGGGGTCGAAGCCGGCGGCAAGAGACCCAGTACTTC. Translated, it gives CASSQVGGRSRRQETQYF.

V gene TRBV30 combines with J gene TRBJ1-5; 8 bases match TRBD1. With V trimmed by 1 base and J by 3 bases, 8 bases remained unmatched. The CDR3 length is 16 residues. Germline lookup yields CDR1 GTSNPN and CDR2 SVGIG (reference sequence). CDR3 protein: CAWSADPGQANQPQHF. CDR3 DNA sequence: TGTGCCTGGAGTGCAGACCCGGGACAGGCCAATCAGCCCCAGCATTTT.